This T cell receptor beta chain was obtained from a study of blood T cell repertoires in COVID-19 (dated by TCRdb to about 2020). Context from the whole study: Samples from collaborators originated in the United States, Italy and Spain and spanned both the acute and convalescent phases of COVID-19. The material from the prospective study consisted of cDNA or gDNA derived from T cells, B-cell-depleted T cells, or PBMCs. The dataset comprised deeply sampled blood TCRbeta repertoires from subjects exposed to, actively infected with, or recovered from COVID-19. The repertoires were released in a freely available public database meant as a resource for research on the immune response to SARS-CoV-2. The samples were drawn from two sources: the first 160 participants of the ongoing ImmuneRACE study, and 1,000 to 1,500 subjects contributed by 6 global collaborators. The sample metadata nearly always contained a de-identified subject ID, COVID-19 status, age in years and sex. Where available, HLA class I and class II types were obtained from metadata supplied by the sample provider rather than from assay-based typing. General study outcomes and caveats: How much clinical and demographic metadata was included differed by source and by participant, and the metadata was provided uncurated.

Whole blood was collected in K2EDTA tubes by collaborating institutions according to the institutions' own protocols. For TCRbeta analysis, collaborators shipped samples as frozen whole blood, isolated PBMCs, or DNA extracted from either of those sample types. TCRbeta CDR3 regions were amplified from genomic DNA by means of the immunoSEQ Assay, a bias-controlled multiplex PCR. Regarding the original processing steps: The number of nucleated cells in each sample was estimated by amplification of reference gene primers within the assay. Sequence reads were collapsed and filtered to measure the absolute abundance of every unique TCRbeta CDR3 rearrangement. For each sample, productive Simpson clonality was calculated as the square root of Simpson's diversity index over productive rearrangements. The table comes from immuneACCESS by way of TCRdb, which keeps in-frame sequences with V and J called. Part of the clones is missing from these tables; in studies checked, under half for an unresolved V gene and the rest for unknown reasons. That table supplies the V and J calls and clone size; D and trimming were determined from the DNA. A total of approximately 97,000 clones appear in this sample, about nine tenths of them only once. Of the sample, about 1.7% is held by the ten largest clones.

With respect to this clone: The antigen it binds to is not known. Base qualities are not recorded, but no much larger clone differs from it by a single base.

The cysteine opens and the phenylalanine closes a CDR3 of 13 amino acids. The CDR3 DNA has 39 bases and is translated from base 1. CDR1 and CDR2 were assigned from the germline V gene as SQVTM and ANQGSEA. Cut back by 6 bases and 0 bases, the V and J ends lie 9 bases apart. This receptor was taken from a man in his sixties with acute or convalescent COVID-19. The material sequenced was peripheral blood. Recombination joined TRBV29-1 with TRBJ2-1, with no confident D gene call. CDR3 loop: CSVVELSYNEQFF. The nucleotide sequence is TGCAGCGTAGTAGAGCTCTCCTACAATGAGCAGTTCTTC.